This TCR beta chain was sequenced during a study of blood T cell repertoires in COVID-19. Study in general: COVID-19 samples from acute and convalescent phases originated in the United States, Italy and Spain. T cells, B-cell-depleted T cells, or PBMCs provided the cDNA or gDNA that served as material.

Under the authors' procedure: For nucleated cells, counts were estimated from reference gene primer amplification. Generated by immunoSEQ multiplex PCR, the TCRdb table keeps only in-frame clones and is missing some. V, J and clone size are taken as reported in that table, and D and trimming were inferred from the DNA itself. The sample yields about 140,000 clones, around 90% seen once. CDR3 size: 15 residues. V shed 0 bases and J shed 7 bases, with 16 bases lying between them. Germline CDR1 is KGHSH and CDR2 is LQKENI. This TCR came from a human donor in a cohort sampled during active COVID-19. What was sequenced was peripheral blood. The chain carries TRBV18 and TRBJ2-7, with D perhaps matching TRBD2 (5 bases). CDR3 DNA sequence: TGTGCCAGCTCACCACCGGCTAGCCTAAGAGGGGAGCAGTACTTC. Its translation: CASSPPASLRGEQYF.